This entry lists 8 T cell receptor beta chains sequenced from one sample in a study of shared clonotypes between healthy human individuals. Clones were sequenced by immunoSEQ multiplex PCR, and TCRdb holds only the in-frame ones, with some missing. This sample yields some 350,000 clones, of which about 74% are seen a single time; 9% to 12% belongs to the top ten. Input material: memory CD4+ T cells sorted from blood. Subset of the sample: CD45RA-negative fraction. These receptors all stem from a man aged 25 to 40 in good health.

Here the CDR3 DNA reads TGTGCCAGCAGCTTGGGGCTAGCGGGATTGGATACGCAGTATTTT. Translation gives CASSLGLAGLDTQYF. The chain couples TRBV5-4 to TRBJ2-3; 9 bases match TRBD2. Unmatched junction bases numbered 5, after V lost 0 bases and J lost 6 bases. Germline loops: CDR1 SGHNT, CDR2 YYREEE (reference sequence). There are 15 residues in the CDR3.

The chain links TRBV18 to TRBJ2-1, with TRBD2 matching 8 bases. Per germline, CDR1 KGHSH and CDR2 LQKENI. The CDR3 consists of 15 residues. J gave up 7 bases and V 4 bases, and 9 bases lay outside the gene matches. For the CDR3, the DNA is TGTGCCAGCTCACACCCGGGACTAGTGTTGAATGAGCAGTTCTTC. Amino acid sequence: CASSHPGLVLNEQFF.

The chain carries TRBV6-5 and TRBJ1-5, with 8 bases lining up with TRBD1. This CDR3 comprises 14 residues. Per the germline V gene, CDR1 is MNHEY and CDR2 is SVGAGI. J was trimmed by 4 bases and V by 5 bases; bases with no gene match: 4. The chain's CDR3 is CASSQDRVNQPQHF. As DNA, the CDR3 is TGTGCCAGCAGTCAGGACAGGGTAAATCAGCCCCAGCATTTT.

The rearrangement links TRBV19 to TRBJ1-5, with D possibly matching TRBD1 (5 bases). CDR1 and CDR2 (germline): LNHDA, SQIVND (reference sequence). CDR3 length equals 13 residues. Trimming removed 3 bases at V and 6 bases at J, with 9 bases between. The chain's CDR3 is CASSILGGQPQHF. DNA for the CDR3: TGTGCCAGTAGTATTTTGGGGGGTCAGCCCCAGCATTTT.

The V and J genes are TRBV5-1 and TRBJ2-1; 11 bases agree with TRBD2. The germline V gene has CDR1 SGHRS and CDR2 YFSETQ. This CDR3 spans 16 amino acids. The V and J ends lost 4 bases and 4 bases, in that order; junction bases with no gene match: 7. The CDR3 sequence is CASSPVGTSGYNEQFF. The DNA of the CDR3 is TGCGCCAGCAGCCCCGTCGGGACTAGCGGATACAATGAGCAGTTCTTC.

This rearrangement joins TRBV7-9 to TRBJ2-3; 11 bases line up with TRBD2. The germline V gene has CDR1 SEHNR and CDR2 FQNEAQ (reference sequence). This CDR3 spans 16 amino acids. Trimming at V came to 1 base and at J to 4 bases, leaving 4 bases not matched to a gene. In DNA, the CDR3 is TGTGCCAGCAGCTTAGAGCTAGCGGGAGGACCAGATACGCAGTATTTT. Translation: CASSLELAGGPDTQYF.

The chain recombines TRBV10-2 with TRBJ2-5, with D perhaps being TRBD1 or TRBD2 (5 bases each). The CDR3 is 14 residues long. Germline-derived CDR1 and CDR2 are WSHSY and SAAADI. The ends were cut back, 3 bases at V and 4 bases at J, with 12 bases in the middle. As DNA, the CDR3 is TGCGCCAGCAGTGATGATGGGGGAGTAGAGACCCAGTACTTC. The encoded protein is CASSDDGGVETQYF.

The V gene is TRBV28, the J gene TRBJ1-5; a possible D gene is TRBD1 (6 bases). The length of the CDR3 is 16 residues. V gave up 6 bases and J gave up 4 bases, with 19 bases separating them. CDR1 and CDR2 from the germline V gene are MDHEN and SYDVKM. CDR3 nucleotide sequence: TGTGCCAGCAGACCCTACAGAGGACAGTTAAATCAGCCCCAGCATTTT. Amino acids: CASRPYRGQLNQPQHF.